This TCR beta chain appears in the sequencing data of a study of blood T cell repertoires in COVID-19. Background on the study: Collection of acute and convalescent COVID-19 samples took place in the United States, Italy and Spain. T cells, B-cell-depleted T cells, or PBMCs provided the cDNA or gDNA that served as material.

This table comes from immunoSEQ multiplex PCR, and its TCRdb copy is limited to in-frame clones, with some not included. The sample has 150,000 or so clones; 88% are singletons. Trimming cost V 1 base and J 1 base; bases outside gene matches: 7. CDR3 length: 17 amino acids. The germline gives CDR1 SGHTA, CDR2 FQGTGA. Source material: peripheral blood. The sequence was collected from a man in his fifties or sixties with acute or convalescent COVID-19. This sequence joins TRBV7-3 and TRBJ1-3; 7 bases fit TRBD1. For the CDR3, the DNA is TGTGCCAGCAGCTTAAGGCCCCAGGGGGTTTCTGGAAACACCATATATTTT. This sequence encodes CASSLRPQGVSGNTIYF. Full variable domain (remainder filled in from reference TRBV7-3 and TRBJ1-3): GAGVSQTPSNKVTEKGKYVELRCDPISGHTALYWYRQSLGQGPEFLIYFQGTGAADDSGLPNDRFFAVRPEGSVSTLKIQRTERGDSAVYLCASSLRPQGVSGNTIYFGEGSWLTVV.